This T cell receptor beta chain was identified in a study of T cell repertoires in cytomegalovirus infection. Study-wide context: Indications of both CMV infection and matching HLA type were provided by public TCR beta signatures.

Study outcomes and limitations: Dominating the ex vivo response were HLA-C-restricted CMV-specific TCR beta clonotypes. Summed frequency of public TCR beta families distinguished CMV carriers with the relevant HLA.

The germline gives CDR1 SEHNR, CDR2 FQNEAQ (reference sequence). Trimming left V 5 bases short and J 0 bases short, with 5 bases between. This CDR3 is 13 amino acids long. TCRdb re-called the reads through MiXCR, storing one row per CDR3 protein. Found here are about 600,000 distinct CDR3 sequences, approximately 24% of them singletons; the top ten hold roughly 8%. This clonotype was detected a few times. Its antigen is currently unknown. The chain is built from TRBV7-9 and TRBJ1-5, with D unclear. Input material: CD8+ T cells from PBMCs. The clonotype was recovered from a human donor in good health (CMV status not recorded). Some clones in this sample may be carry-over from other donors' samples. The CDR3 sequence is CASSVHSNQPQHF. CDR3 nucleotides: TGTGCCAGCAGCGTTCATAGCAATCAGCCCCAGCATTTT. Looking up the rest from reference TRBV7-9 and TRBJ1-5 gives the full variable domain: DTGVSQNPRHKITKRGQNVTFRCDPISEHNRLYWYRQTLGQGPEFLTYFQNEAQLEKSRLLSDRFSAERPKGSFSTLEIQRTEQGDSAMYLCASSVHSNQPQHFGDGTRLSIL.